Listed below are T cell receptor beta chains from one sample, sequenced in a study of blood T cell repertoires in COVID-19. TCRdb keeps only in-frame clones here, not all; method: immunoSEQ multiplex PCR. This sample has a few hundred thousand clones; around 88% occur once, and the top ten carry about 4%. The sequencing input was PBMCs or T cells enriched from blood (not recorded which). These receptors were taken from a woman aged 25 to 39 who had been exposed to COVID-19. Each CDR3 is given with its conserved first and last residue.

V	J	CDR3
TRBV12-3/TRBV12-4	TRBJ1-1	CASSPTANTEAFF
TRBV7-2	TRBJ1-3	CASSQTGAGNTIYF
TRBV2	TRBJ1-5	CASSVQGAENQPQHF
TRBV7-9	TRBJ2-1	CASSRTGNNEQFF
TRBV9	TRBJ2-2	CASSSSGSGGASDTGELFF
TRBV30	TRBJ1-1	CAWEPGQGSTEAFF
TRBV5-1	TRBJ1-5	CASSLGQGGNQPQHF
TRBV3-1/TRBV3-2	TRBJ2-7	CASSQTGTAYEQYF
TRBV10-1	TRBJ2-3	CASAQSGGDTDTQYF
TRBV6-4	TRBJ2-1	CASSDSRGATYNEQFF
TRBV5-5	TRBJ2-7	CASSSGGTGLISYEQYF
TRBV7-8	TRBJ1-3	CASSLGPPISGNTIYF
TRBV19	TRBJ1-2	CASRAPGTETSGGNYGYTF
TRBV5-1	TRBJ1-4	CASSSGQGPNEKLFF
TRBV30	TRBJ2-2	CAWKLGAGTGELFF
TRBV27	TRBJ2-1	CASSMRTSGGVYNEQFF
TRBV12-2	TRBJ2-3	CASRFRDKMSSGGECTDTQYF
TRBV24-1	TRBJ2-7	CATSEGRTYEQYF
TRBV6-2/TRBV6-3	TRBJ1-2	CASSYYGEFYGYTF
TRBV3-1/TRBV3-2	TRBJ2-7	CASSKTKPSYEQYF
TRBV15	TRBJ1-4	CATSRTNVVGNEKLFF
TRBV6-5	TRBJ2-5	CASRLRAGETQYF
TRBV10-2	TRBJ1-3	CASSELDTIYF
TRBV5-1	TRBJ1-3	CASSSGLTGGNTIYF
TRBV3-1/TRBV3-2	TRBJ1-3	CASSQGQGGWNTIYF
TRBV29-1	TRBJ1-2	CSVGKGDHYGYTF
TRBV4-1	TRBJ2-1	CASSQELAGGPVTYNEQFF
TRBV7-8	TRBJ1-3	CASSLSVAGNTIYF
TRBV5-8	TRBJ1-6	CASSPPLGQGLSPLHF
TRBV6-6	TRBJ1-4	CASTPREKLFF
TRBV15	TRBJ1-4	CATSRDLGTGANEKLFF
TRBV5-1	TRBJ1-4	CASSLDGRREKLFF
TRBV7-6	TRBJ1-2	CASSLEARGRYGYTF
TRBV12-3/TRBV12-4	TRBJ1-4	CASSYSYRGDRVF
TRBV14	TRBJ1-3	CASSPSGGNTIYF
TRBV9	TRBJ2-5	CASSVVLSGVETQYF
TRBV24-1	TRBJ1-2	CATSDLEGTGVEANYGYTF
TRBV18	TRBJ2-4	CASSGQGVDIQYF
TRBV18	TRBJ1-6	CASSPRRQGMYSPLHF
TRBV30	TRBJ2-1	CAWTPGLGGNEQFF
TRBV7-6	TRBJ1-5	CASSLDGDSNQPQHF
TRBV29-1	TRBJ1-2	CSVLTRQAHYGYTF
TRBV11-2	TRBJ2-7	CASAYTSGTSYEQYF
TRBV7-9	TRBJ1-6	CASSGGQPISSYNSPLHF
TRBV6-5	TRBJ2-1	CASTKRQNEQFF
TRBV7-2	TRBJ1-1	CASSLDRGWAFF
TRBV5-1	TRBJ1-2	CASSLEPLGQGVHGYTF
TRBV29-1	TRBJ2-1	CSVGGQGRNEQFF
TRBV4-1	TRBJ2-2	CASSPTWETITGELFF
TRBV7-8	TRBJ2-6	CASSLLPGLATGANVLTF
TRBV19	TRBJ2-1	CASSIDLGLAGRNEQFF
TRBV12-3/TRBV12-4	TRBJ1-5	CASRQTGVQPQHF